A single T cell receptor (beta chain) is shown here with its context. As yet, its antigen is unknown. The CDR3 has 13 residues. V was shortened by 3 bases and J by 3 bases, with 8 bases between the two germline ends. The data were taken from a study of T cell repertoires in cytomegalovirus infection. MiXCR, applied by TCRdb to the reads, yields one record per CDR3 protein. Altogether under 150,000 distinct CDR3 sequences are present, around 31% being singletons, with the ten largest covering roughly 40%. This receptor was identified in a human donor in good health (CMV status not recorded). Some clones in this sample may be carry-over from other donors' samples. The chain couples TRBV12-3 or TRBV12-4 to TRBJ2-5; D remains unclear. Sequenced here: CD8+ T cells from cultured PBMCs, sampled from culture after CMV antigen stimulation. The DNA for the CDR3 is TGTGCCAGCAGTTTTGGCAGTGAAGAGACCCAGTACTTC. This translates into CASSFGSEETQYF.